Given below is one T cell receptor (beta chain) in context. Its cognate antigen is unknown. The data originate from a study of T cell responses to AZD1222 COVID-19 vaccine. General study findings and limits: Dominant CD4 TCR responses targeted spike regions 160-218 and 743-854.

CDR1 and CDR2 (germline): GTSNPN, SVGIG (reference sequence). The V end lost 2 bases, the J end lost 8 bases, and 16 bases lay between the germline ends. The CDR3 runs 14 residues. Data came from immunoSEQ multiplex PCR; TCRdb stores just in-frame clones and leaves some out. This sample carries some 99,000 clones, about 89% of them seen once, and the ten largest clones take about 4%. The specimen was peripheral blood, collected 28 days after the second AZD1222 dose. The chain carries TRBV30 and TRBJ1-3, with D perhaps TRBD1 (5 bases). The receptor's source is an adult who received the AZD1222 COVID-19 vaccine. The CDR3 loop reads CAWSQTWGRDTIYF. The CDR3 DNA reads TGTGCCTGGAGTCAGACATGGGGCAGGGACACCATATATTTT.